These 3 T cell receptor beta chains were all obtained from the same sample, sequenced in a study of Ad26.COV2.S vaccination and SARS-CoV-2 variants. Treatment noted: around 19 received Ad26.COV2.S at low or high dose, single or two shots; about 5 received placebo; per-sample allocation not given. Samples analyzed were those drawn on day 63 after the first vaccine or placebo injection. Libraries were prepared by immunoSEQ multiplex PCR; TCRdb keeps only in-frame clonotypes and omits some of them. The sample holds approximately 500,000 clones; around 90% are singletons and the top ten take around 13%. Sequenced here: peripheral blood, sampled in a trial of Ad26.COV2.S vaccine versus placebo. These receptors originate from a person aged 18 to 59 who received the Ad26.COV2.S COVID-19 vaccine or a placebo.

The genes are TRBV28 and TRBJ1-1; possibly TRBD1 for D (6 bases). Germline V gene data show CDR1 as MDHEN and CDR2 as SYDVKM. CDR3 length: 14 residues. Trimming pared 5 bases from V and 5 bases from J, leaving 15 bases between. Written as DNA, the CDR3 is TGTGCCAGCAGTGAAACAGGGAGTTGGACTGAAGCTTTCTTT. It yields the protein CASSETGSWTEAFF.

The chain has TRBV30 and TRBJ2-2; maybe TRBD2 (5 bases). The CDR3 has 15 amino acids. Germline assignment: CDR1 GTSNPN and CDR2 SVGIG (reference sequence). V shed 1 base and J shed 5 bases, with 14 bases lying between them. DNA for the CDR3: TGTGCCTGGAGTGCAAGAGCGGTTTTAACCGGGGAGCTGTTTTTT. This encodes CAWSARAVLTGELFF.

The chain uses TRBV19 and TRBJ1-1; D ambiguous. Germline lookup yields CDR1 LNHDA and CDR2 SQIVND (reference sequence). The CDR3 length is 15 residues. V lost 1 base, J lost 0 bases, and 9 bases lay in between. CDR3 in amino acids: CASSIVGPMNTEAFF. CDR3 DNA: TGTGCCAGTAGTATAGTTGGCCCCATGAACACTGAAGCTTTCTTT.